A selection of T cell receptor beta chains follows, all from one sample in a study of T cells in Graves' hyperthyroidism and ophthalmopathy. Via MiXCR, TCRdb re-called the multiplex PCR reads, giving one row per CDR3 protein. The sample shows a few hundred thousand distinct CDR3 sequences, around 14% of them seen only once. Sequenced: blood. These receptors were obtained from a woman aged 25 to 39 with Graves' hyperthyroidism. CDR3s include the opening cysteine and the closing phenylalanine or tryptophan. Each record gives: V gene, D gene, CDR3 protein. A D gene is named only where the DNA matches it firmly.

TRBV5-1,NA,CASSPGAVVEETQYF
TRBV10-3,TRBD1,CAISESTGGDTEAFF
TRBV5-5,NA,CASSLKGTNEQFF
TRBV7-9,NA,CASGSHPLAHADNEQFF
TRBV7-2,TRBD2,CASSLLVAGLSYEQYF
TRBV11-2,NA,CASSYSPRRNQRDTGELFF
TRBV28,NA,CASSLRGQFF
TRBV13,NA,CASSLLGFRLNEQFF
TRBV7-2,NA,CASSSGTPSYNEQFF
TRBV4-3,NA,CASSQDHGSLDEQFF
TRBV29-1,TRBD1,CSATGGADYGYTF
TRBV20-1,NA,CSALPGMVHTEAFF
TRBV20-1,NA,CSASGVDRADTQYF
TRBV7-8,NA,CASSSSGASYGYTF
TRBV5-1,TRBD1,CASSATGDRGYTF
TRBV6-1,TRBD2,CASSEGRWRGESYEQYF
TRBV7-2,TRBD2,CASSFSSGVRDTQYF
TRBV27,TRBD1,CASSRTPGQLNSPLHF
TRBV6-2/TRBV6-3,NA,CASTDRTFADEQYF
TRBV20-1,NA,CSARVGGLDNEQFF
TRBV12-3/TRBV12-4,TRBD1,CASSSNRDSNTEAFF
TRBV4-1,NA,CASSQAATATYSYTF
TRBV20-1,NA,CSARGRGVGQFF
TRBV19,NA,CASSIGDWENPEAFF